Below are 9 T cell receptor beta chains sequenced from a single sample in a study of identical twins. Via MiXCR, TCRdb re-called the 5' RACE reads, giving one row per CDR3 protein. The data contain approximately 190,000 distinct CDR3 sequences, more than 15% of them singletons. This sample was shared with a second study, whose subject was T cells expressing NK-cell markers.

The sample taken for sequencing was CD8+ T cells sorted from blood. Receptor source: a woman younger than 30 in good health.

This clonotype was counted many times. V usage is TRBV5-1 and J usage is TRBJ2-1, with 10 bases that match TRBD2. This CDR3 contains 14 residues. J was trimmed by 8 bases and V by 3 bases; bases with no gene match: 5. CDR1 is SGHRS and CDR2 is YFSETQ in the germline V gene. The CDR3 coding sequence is TGCGCCAGCAGCTACTCTAGCGGGAGTTATGAGCAGTTCTTC. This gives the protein CASSYSSGSYEQFF.

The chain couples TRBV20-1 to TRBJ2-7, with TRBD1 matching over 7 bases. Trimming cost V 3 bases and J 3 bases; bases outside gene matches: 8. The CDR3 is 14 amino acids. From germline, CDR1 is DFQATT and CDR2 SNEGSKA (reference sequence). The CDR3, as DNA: TGCAGTGCTAGGGGGACAGTTCGTAACTACGAGCAGTACTTC. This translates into CSARGTVRNYEQYF.

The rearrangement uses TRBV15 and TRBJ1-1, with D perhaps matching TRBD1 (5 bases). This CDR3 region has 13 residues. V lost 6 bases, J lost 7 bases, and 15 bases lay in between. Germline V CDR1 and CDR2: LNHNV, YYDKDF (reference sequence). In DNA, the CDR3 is TGTGCCACCAGTAACCAGGGAGGGGATGAAGCTTTCTTT. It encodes CATSNQGGDEAFF.

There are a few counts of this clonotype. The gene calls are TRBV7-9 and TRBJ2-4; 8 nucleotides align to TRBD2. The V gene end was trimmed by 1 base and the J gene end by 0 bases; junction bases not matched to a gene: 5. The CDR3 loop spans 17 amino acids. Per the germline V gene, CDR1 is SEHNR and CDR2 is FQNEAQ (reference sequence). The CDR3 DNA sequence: TGTGCCAGCAGCTTAGTCAGCGGGGGATTAGCCAAAAACATTCAGTACTTC. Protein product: CASSLVSGGLAKNIQYF.

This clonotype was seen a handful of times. The CDR3 here is CASSVTGGPVEQFF. The DNA of the CDR3 is TGTGCCAGCAGTGTAACCGGGGGCCCGGTTGAGCAGTTCTTC. The V and J genes are TRBV6-1 and TRBJ2-1; D assignment may be TRBD1 or TRBD2 (6 bases each). Germline CDR1 is MNHNS and CDR2 is SASEGT. This CDR3 comprises 14 residues. V lost 4 bases to trimming and J lost 9 bases, with 16 bases between them.

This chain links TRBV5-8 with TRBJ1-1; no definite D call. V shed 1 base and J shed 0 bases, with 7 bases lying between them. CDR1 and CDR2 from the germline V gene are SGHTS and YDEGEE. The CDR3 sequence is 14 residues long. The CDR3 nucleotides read TGTGCCAGCAGCTTGCGTAATATGAACACTGAAGCTTTCTTT. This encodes CASSLRNMNTEAFF. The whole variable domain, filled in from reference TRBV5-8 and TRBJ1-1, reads EAGVTQSPTHLIKTRGQQATLRCSPISGHTSVYWYQQALGLGLQFLLWYDEGEERNRGNFPPRFSGRQFPNYSSELNVNALELEDSALYLCASSLRNMNTEAFFGQGTRLTVV.

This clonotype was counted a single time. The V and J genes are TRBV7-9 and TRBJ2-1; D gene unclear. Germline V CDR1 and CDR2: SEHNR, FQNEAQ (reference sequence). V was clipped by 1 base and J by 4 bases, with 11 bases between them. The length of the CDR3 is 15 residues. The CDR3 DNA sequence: TGTGCCAGCAGCTTAGTCTTGCCTCGATACAATGAGCAGTTCTTC. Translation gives CASSLVLPRYNEQFF.

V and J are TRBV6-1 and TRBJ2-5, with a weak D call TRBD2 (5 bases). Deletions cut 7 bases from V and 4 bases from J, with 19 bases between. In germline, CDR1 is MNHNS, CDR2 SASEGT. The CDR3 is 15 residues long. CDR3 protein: CASTEIVLGTETQYF. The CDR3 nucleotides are TGTGCCAGCACCGAAATCGTACTAGGAACAGAGACCCAGTACTTC.

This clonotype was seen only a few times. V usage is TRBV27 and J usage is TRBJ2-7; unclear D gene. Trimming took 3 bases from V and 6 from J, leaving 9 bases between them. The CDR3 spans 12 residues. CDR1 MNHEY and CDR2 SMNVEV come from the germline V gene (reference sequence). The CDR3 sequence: CASSFIGREQYF. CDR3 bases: TGTGCCAGCAGTTTCATTGGGCGCGAGCAGTACTTC.